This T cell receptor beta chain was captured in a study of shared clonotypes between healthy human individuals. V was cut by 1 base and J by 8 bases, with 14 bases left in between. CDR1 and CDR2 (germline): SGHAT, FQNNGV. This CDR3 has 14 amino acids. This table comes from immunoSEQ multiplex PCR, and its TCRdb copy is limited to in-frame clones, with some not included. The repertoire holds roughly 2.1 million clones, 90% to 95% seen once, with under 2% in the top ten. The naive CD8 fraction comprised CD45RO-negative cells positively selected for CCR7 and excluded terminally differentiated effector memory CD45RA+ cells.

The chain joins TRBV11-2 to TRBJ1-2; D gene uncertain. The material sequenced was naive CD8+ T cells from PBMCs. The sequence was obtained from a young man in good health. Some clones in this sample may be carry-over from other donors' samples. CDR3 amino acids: CASSLVPLGGGYTF. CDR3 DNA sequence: TGTGCCAGCAGCTTAGTCCCCCTCGGAGGGGGCTACACCTTC.